The clone carrying this T cell receptor (beta chain) was found a few times. Its antigen remains unidentified. Using a constant-region primer together with ProtoScript II reverse transcriptase, TCR beta cDNA was made from 450 to 600 ng of total RNA. What produced the TCR beta libraries was three nested multiplex PCR rounds using slightly modified ARM-PCR. Investigators reported that the first two PCR rounds, at around 9 cycles each, used TRBV1-TRBV30 forward primers with a C-beta reverse primer. TCRdb reprocessed the multiplex PCR reads with MiXCR, giving one entry per CDR3 protein. The top ten hold 15% to 20% of the sample, which has about 320,000 distinct CDR3 sequences, about 50% seen once. This specimen belongs to a study of tumor-infiltrating lymphocytes in primary liver carcinoma. About the study: These patients were men and women whose ages were 30 to 69 years.

Blood RNA originated from unsorted whole blood, with germline DNA additionally extracted. Findings of the study overall: Left bulk and unsorted, the samples did not allow CD4+ and CD8+ repertoires to be compared.

The CDR3 loop spans 18 amino acids. Losses at the gene ends were 6 bases for V and 1 base for J; bases not matched to a gene: 7. Per germline, CDR1 MNHNS and CDR2 SASEGT. The chain carries TRBV6-1 and TRBJ2-4; 15 nucleotides line up with TRBD2. This sequence originates from a woman aged 25 to 39 with primary liver carcinoma and hepatitis B virus infection. The specimen sequenced was peripheral blood. The CDR3 DNA is TGTGCCAGCAGAGACGGGACTAGCGGGGGGAGGGCCAAAAACATTCAGTACTTC. Translating gives CASRDGTSGGRAKNIQYF.